The present entry profiles one T cell receptor beta chain with its context. The time point denotes: newly diagnosed GD, antithyroid drugs for less than 3 months. PBMCs provided the RNA from which the TCR library was made. Building of the TCR beta libraries involved iRepertoire HTBI primers and Arm-PCR of CDR3 regions. TCRdb ran MiXCR on the multiplex PCR reads and lists one entry per CDR3 protein. The sample gives about 540,000 distinct CDR3 sequences, approximately 12% of which show up once; roughly 9.7% is in the top ten. These data come from a study of regulatory T cells in long-lasting Graves disease. Looking at the study overall: Antithyroid drug exposure in newly diagnosed Graves' patients had lasted under 3 months.

The ends lost 0 bases at V and 5 bases at J; junction bases unmatched: 7. The CDR3 sequence is 16 residues long. Germline V CDR1 and CDR2: SGHAT, FQNNGV. These same data were also listed under a study on T cells in Graves' hyperthyroidism and ophthalmopathy. In that study: Most expanded thyroid clonotypes above 0.001 also appeared in blood.

Sequencing used peripheral blood mononuclear cells (PBMCs), obtained at new diagnosis, from a patient treated with antithyroid drugs. The rearrangement joins TRBV11-2 to TRBJ2-7; TRBD2 matches 10 bases. The receptor was isolated from a man aged 25 to 40 with Graves disease. DNA for the CDR3: TGTGCCAGCAGCTTAGAGAGCGGGAGGGTAGGCAACGAGCAGTACTTC. Its translation: CASSLESGRVGNEQYF.